These T cell receptor beta chains were read from a single sample in a study of radiation and T cells in renal cell carcinoma. TCRdb keeps only in-frame clones here, not all; method: immunoSEQ multiplex PCR. The table records some 150,000 clones, roughly 90% of them present only once. The sequences come from blood, collected from a patient whose treatment included radiotherapy and nephrectomy. These TCRs come from a woman in her forties or fifties with renal cell carcinoma. Both conserved end residues are part of each CDR3. The D gene is left open where the match is weak. Part of the rows lack a size; the others show once, few, many or a class for expanded clones.

d_call	j_call	clone_size	v_call	cdr3_nt	cdr3_aa
NA	TRBJ2-3	NA	TRBV7-2	TGTGCCAGCAGCTTAGGCCTGGGTTCAGATACGCAGTATTTT	CASSLGLGSDTQYF
NA	TRBJ2-1	NA	TRBV7-3	TGTGCCAGCAGCTTGGGGGGCCTAAGGTCCTACAATGAGCAGTTCTTC	CASSLGGLRSYNEQFF
NA	TRBJ1-5	few	TRBV19	TGTGCCAGTAGTATGGCACTGCATAGCAATCAGCCCCAGCATTTT	CASSMALHSNQPQHF
NA	TRBJ1-2	few	TRBV28	TGTGCCAGCAGTGGATGGGACACCAACTATGGCTACACCTTC	CASSGWDTNYGYTF
NA	TRBJ1-1	NA	TRBV18	TGTGCCAGCTCACCACCCTCAGAGAACACTGAAGCTTTCTTT	CASSPPSENTEAFF
NA	TRBJ2-5	NA	TRBV7-2	TGTGCCAGCAGCCCCAGGATACAAGAGACCCAGTACTTC	CASSPRIQETQYF
TRBD1	TRBJ2-3	NA	TRBV11-2	TGTGCCAGCAGCTCGACGACAGGGGGCCGCACAGATACGCAGTATTTT	CASSSTTGGRTDTQYF
NA	TRBJ1-1	NA	TRBV5-6	TGTGCCAGCAGCATAAGGGAGAACACTGAAGCTTTCTTT	CASSIRENTEAFF
TRBD2	TRBJ2-5	NA	TRBV5-6	TGTGCCAGCAGCTTGGCTCCGGGACTAGGGGAGACCCAGTACTTC	CASSLAPGLGETQYF
NA	TRBJ2-5	NA	TRBV6-5	TGTGCCAGCACCGGGTCACTTCGTGGGACCCAGTACTTC	CASTGSLRGTQYF
NA	TRBJ2-7	NA	TRBV5-1	TGCGCCAGCAGCTTGGAGTCCAGGGTCGACGAGCAGTACTTC	CASSLESRVDEQYF
NA	TRBJ1-6	NA	TRBV2	TGTGCCAGCAGTGAGGCAGGGTCAGATTCACCCCTCCACTTT	CASSEAGSDSPLHF